This T cell receptor beta chain stems from a study of glioma-infiltrating T cells after dendritic cell vaccination. The CDR3 loop spans 14 amino acids. V was pared by 2 bases and J by 5 bases, with 3 bases of the junction left unmatched. The V gene's germline CDR1 is ENHRY and CDR2 SYGVKD. Assay: immunoSEQ multiplex PCR; the TCRdb copy retains only in-frame clones and omits some. The sample holds 95,000 to 110,000 clones, more than 80% seen once. The input for sequencing was blood, taken before dendritic cell vaccination. This chain connects TRBV10-3 to TRBJ1-1; 9 bases line up with TRBD1. This TCR was sampled from a human donor with glioblastoma. The CDR3 sequence: CAISEGQGWTEAFF. DNA for the CDR3: TGTGCCATCAGTGAGGGACAGGGGTGGACTGAAGCTTTCTTT.